Following are 22 T cell receptor beta chains from one sample sequenced in a study of cytotoxic CD8 clonotypes in ibrutinib-treated CLL. Generated by immunoSEQ multiplex PCR, the TCRdb table keeps only in-frame clones and is missing some. The sample records fewer than 25,000 clones, about two thirds being singletons. The sample was PBMCs, taken after 24 months of ibrutinib treatment. These receptors were taken from a human donor with chronic lymphocytic leukemia.

This sequence joins TRBV30 and TRBJ1-3; D is unclear. Trimming removed 4 bases from V and 2 bases from J, with 12 bases in between. Germline V gene sequence: CDR1 GTSNPN, CDR2 SVGIG (reference sequence). The CDR3 has 14 amino acids. This chain's CDR3 is CAWTPGPPGNTIYF. CDR3 nucleotide sequence: TGTGCCTGGACCCCCGGCCCACCTGGAAACACCATATATTTT.

The rearrangement uses TRBV5-1 and TRBJ1-3; weak D call: TRBD1 (6 bases). Germline values: CDR1 SGHRS, CDR2 YFSETQ. With 4 bases removed from V and 7 bases from J, the gap between germline ends came to 6 bases. The CDR3 runs 11 residues. The chain's CDR3 is CASSQGNTIYF. CDR3 DNA sequence: TGCGCCAGCAGCCAGGGGAACACCATATATTTT.

J is TRBJ2-2 and V is TRBV27; 10 bases line up with TRBD2. Germline V CDR1 and CDR2: MNHEY, SMNVEV (reference sequence). Losses at the gene ends were 2 bases for V and 5 bases for J; bases not matched to a gene: 8. The CDR3 spans 17 residues. The CDR3, as DNA: TGTGCCAGCAGTTTAGGTCCGCTAGCGGGGGTGACCGGGGAGCTGTTTTTT. This sequence encodes CASSLGPLAGVTGELFF.

This sequence joins TRBV11-2 and TRBJ2-5; 9 bases line up with TRBD2. The ends lost 0 bases at V and 4 bases at J; junction bases unmatched: 12. Germline V lookup: CDR1 SGHAT, CDR2 FQNNGV. The CDR3 sequence is 18 residues long. The chain's CDR3 is CASSLDPPGRGGGETQYF. For the CDR3, the DNA is TGTGCCAGCAGCTTAGACCCCCCTGGGCGGGGGGGAGGAGAGACCCAGTACTTC.

This CDR3 is CASSLGDPAETQYF. DNA of the CDR3: TGTGCCAGCAGCTTGGGAGACCCGGCGGAGACCCAGTACTTC. The chain joins TRBV5-5 to TRBJ2-5; D not certain. The CDR3 has 14 residues. Trimming pared 0 bases from V and 5 bases from J, leaving 11 bases between. CDR1 is SGHKS, CDR2 YYEKEE, per germline (reference sequence).

This chain joins TRBV18 and TRBJ2-4; TRBD2 aligns across 7 bases. V was pared by 0 bases and J by 1 base, with 6 bases of the junction left unmatched. The CDR3 length is 17 residues. Germline V lookup: CDR1 KGHSH, CDR2 LQKENI. CDR3 bases: TGTGCCAGCTCACCACCGCGGGGAGGGAAGGCCAAAAACATTCAGTACTTC. As protein: CASSPPRGGKAKNIQYF.

This clone has just a few counts. The V and J genes are TRBV14 and TRBJ2-5; D is tentatively TRBD1 or TRBD2 (6 bases each). Germline V gene lookup returns CDR1 SGHDN and CDR2 FVKESK. Trimming shortened V by 0 bases and J by 7 bases, and 15 bases separated the two germline ends. This CDR3 is built from 15 residues. The CDR3 is CASSQDLGGGGTQYF. As DNA, the CDR3 is TGTGCCAGCAGCCAAGATCTGGGGGGCGGAGGGACCCAGTACTTC.

The chain uses TRBV2 and TRBJ2-7; 10 positions match TRBD1. The CDR3 sequence is 17 residues long. In germline, CDR1 is SNHLY, CDR2 FYNNEI. V shed 4 bases, J shed 5 bases, and the junction held 14 bases outside the gene matches. CDR3: CASSVPLTGTGANEQYF. Here the CDR3 DNA reads TGTGCCAGCAGTGTGCCTTTGACCGGGACAGGGGCCAACGAGCAGTACTTC.

The chain's CDR3 is CAISEGGDDNEQFF. CDR3 DNA sequence: TGTGCCATCAGTGAAGGGGGGGATGACAATGAGCAGTTCTTC. This chain connects TRBV10-3 to TRBJ2-1; D is perhaps TRBD2 (7 bases). The CDR3 is made up of 14 amino acids. V gave up 3 bases and J gave up 5 bases, with 11 bases separating them. Germline lookup yields CDR1 ENHRY and CDR2 SYGVKD.

The table lists this clone with a few counts. V and J are TRBV25-1 and TRBJ1-5; 7 bases fit TRBD1. Germline CDR1 MGHDK, CDR2 SYGVNS. Trimming removed 5 bases from V and 6 bases from J; junction bases left unmatched: 7. The CDR3 spans 14 residues. CDR3 in amino acids: CASSPTGRGQPQHF. In DNA form, the CDR3 reads TGTGCCAGCAGTCCGACAGGGAGGGGTCAGCCCCAGCATTTT.

The chain recombines TRBV10-3 with TRBJ2-7, with TRBD1 matching 11 bases. J gave up 3 bases and V 7 bases, and 5 bases lay outside the gene matches. Germline V CDR1 and CDR2: ENHRY, SYGVKD. The length of the CDR3 is 14 residues. The CDR3 here is CAINTDRGHYEQYF. The CDR3 DNA reads TGTGCCATCAACACGGACAGGGGGCACTACGAGCAGTACTTC.

A few counts support this clone. J is TRBJ1-5 and V is TRBV18; D remains ambiguous. V was shortened by 4 bases and J by 4 bases, with 8 bases between the two germline ends. The CDR3 extends over 13 amino acids. The germline gives CDR1 KGHSH, CDR2 LQKENI. CDR3 region: CASSQDENQPQHF. CDR3 DNA sequence: TGTGCCAGCTCACAGGACGAAAATCAGCCCCAGCATTTT. Full variable domain (outside the CDR3, taken from reference TRBV18 and TRBJ1-5): NAGVMQNPRHLVRRRGQEARLRCSPMKGHSHVYWYRQLPEEGLKFMVYLQKENIIDESGMPKERFSAEFPKEGPSILRIQQVVRGDSAAYFCASSQDENQPQHFGDGTRLSIL.

This chain connects TRBV2 to TRBJ2-5; tentative D call: TRBD2 (6 bases). CDR1 and CDR2 (germline): SNHLY, FYNNEI. The germline V and J ends were trimmed by 6 bases and 2 bases, with 13 bases remaining between them. The CDR3 has 14 residues. This CDR3 reads CASRPGLFQETQYF. The CDR3 DNA reads TGTGCCAGCAGACCGGGACTGTTTCAAGAGACCCAGTACTTC.

This chain connects TRBV5-6 to TRBJ1-2; possibly TRBD1 for D (5 bases). Germline assignment: CDR1 SGHDT and CDR2 YYEEEE. CDR3 length: 13 residues. V was shortened by 4 bases and J by 5 bases, with 12 bases between the two germline ends. The CDR3 loop is CASSLGVVYGYTF. The DNA of the CDR3 is TGTGCCAGCAGCCTAGGGGTAGTTTATGGCTACACCTTC.

The chain links TRBV15 to TRBJ2-2; 7 bases map to TRBD1. This CDR3 is built from 16 residues. The V gene end was trimmed by 3 bases and the J gene end by 0 bases; junction bases not matched to a gene: 4. Germline values: CDR1 LNHNV, CDR2 YYDKDF (reference sequence). The CDR3 spells CATSRETGANTGELFF. CDR3 DNA: TGTGCCACCAGCAGGGAAACAGGGGCGAACACCGGGGAGCTGTTTTTT.

The chain uses TRBV7-6 and TRBJ2-7; the D call may be TRBD1 or TRBD2 (5 bases each). Trimming cost V 5 bases and J 3 bases, with 17 bases left between them. The CDR3 has 15 residues. Looked up from germline, CDR1 is SGHVS and CDR2 is FNYEAQ. CDR3: CASSPGTDASYEQYF. CDR3 coding DNA: TGTGCCAGCAGCCCGGGGACGGACGCTAGCTACGAGCAGTACTTC.

This clone was observed a few times. This sequence joins TRBV5-1 and TRBJ1-2, with TRBD1 matching over 7 bases. V dropped 0 bases and J dropped 4; count of bases not matched to a gene: 9. In germline, CDR1 is SGHRS, CDR2 YFSETQ. The CDR3 loop spans 16 amino acids. The CDR3 coding sequence is TGCGCCAGCAGCTTGGAGGGTTCGGGACAGATCTATGGCTACACCTTC. Encoded protein: CASSLEGSGQIYGYTF.

V gene TRBV5-1 combines with J gene TRBJ1-4; TRBD1 aligns across 11 bases. From germline, CDR1 is SGHRS and CDR2 YFSETQ. The CDR3 sequence is 18 residues long. The trim removed 3 bases at V and 5 bases at J, leaving 12 bases unmatched. The CDR3 loop is CASSWLGTGGTENEKLFF. In DNA form, the CDR3 reads TGCGCCAGCAGCTGGTTGGGGACAGGGGGAACCGAGAATGAAAAACTGTTTTTT.

This clone was seen a single time. This chain uses TRBV11-3 with TRBJ2-7; TRBD1 agrees at 8 bases. Germline V gene sequence: CDR1 SGHNT, CDR2 YENEEA. Losses at the gene ends were 0 bases for V and 6 bases for J; bases not matched to a gene: 1. CDR3 size: 13 residues. CDR3 nucleotides: TGTGCCAGCAGCTTAGACACAGGGGGCGAGCAGTACTTC. This translates into CASSLDTGGEQYF.

The J gene is TRBJ1-2, the V gene TRBV7-8; 7 bases agree with TRBD1. V was pared by 4 bases and J by 4 bases, with 6 bases of the junction left unmatched. The CDR3 spans 14 residues. The germline V gene encodes CDR1 SGHVS and CDR2 FQNEAQ. This CDR3 reads CASSSGGGAYGYTF. For the CDR3, the DNA is TGTGCCAGCAGCTCAGGGGGGGGCGCCTATGGCTACACCTTC.

This clone was counted only a few times. This chain joins TRBV5-4 and TRBJ1-1; no clear D gene. V lost 4 bases to trimming and J lost 5 bases, with 15 bases between them. CDR1 is SGHNT and CDR2 is YYREEE in the germline V gene (reference sequence). CDR3 length: 14 amino acids. CDR3 sequence: CASSHPEGWTEAFF. In nucleotides, the CDR3 is TGTGCCAGCAGCCACCCCGAAGGGTGGACTGAAGCTTTCTTT.

This chain connects TRBV21-1 to TRBJ1-3. TRBV21-1 is deemed a pseudogene. The CDR3 runs 14 residues. The CDR3 loop reads CASSPPNSGNTIYF. The DNA of the CDR3 is TGTGCCAGCAGCCCCCCAAACTCGGGAAACACCATATATTTT.